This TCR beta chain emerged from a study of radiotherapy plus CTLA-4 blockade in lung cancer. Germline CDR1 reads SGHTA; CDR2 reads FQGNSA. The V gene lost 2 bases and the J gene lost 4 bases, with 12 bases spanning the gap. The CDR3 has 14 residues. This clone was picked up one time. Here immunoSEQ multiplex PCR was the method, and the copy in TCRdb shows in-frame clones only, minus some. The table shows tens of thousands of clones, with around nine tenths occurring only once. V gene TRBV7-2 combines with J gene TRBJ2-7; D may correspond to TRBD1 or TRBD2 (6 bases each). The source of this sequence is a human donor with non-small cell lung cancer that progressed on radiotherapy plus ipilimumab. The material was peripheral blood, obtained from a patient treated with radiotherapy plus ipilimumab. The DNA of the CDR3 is TGTGCCAGCAGCTTATCGGGGGCATCATACGAGCAGTACTTC. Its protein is CASSLSGASYEQYF.